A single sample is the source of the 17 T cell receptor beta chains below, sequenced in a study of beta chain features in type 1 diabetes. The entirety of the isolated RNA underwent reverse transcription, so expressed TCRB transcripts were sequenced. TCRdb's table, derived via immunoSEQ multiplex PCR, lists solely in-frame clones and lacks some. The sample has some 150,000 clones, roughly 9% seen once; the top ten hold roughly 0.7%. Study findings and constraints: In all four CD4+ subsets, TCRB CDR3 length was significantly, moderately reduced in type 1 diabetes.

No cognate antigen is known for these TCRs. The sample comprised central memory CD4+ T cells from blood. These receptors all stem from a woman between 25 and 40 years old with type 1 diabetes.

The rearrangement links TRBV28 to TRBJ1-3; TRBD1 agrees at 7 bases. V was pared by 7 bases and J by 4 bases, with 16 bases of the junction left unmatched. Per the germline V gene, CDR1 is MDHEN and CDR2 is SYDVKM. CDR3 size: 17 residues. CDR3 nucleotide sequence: TGTGCCAGCACCTCCGGAGGGGGCGTAGTATCCGGAAACACCATATATTTT. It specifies CASTSGGGVVSGNTIYF.

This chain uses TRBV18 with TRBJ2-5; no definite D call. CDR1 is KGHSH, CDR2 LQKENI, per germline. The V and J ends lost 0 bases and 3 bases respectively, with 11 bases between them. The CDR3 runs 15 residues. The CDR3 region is CASSPPGRSKETQYF. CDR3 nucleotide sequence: TGTGCCAGCTCACCACCGGGCAGAAGTAAAGAGACCCAGTACTTC.

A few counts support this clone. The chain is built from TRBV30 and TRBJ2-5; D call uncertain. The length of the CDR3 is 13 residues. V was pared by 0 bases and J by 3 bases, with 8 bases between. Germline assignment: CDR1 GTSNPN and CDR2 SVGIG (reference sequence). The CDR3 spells CAWSVHLKETQYF. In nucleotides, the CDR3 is TGTGCCTGGAGTGTACACCTTAAAGAGACCCAGTACTTC.

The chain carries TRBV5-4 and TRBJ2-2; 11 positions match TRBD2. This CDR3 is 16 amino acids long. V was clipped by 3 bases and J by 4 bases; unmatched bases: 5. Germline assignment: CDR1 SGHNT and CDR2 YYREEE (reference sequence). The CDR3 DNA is TGTGCCAGCAGCTCACGACTAGCGGGGACCACCGGGGAGCTGTTTTTT. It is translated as CASSSRLAGTTGELFF.

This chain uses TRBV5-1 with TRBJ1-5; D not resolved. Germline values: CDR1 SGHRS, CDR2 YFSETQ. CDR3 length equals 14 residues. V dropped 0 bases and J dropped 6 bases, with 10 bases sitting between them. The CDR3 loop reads CASSLAGFGQPQHF. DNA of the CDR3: TGCGCCAGCAGCTTGGCAGGATTCGGTCAGCCCCAGCATTTT.

CDR3: CSVEDWSGSDEQFF. CDR3 DNA: TGCAGCGTTGAAGATTGGAGCGGGAGTGATGAGCAGTTCTTC. The chain links TRBV29-1 to TRBJ2-1; TRBD2 aligns across 8 bases. V trimming: 0 bases; J trimming: 8 bases; junction bases outside the gene matches: 6. The CDR3 sequence is 14 residues long. Germline CDR1 SQVTM, CDR2 ANQGSEA.

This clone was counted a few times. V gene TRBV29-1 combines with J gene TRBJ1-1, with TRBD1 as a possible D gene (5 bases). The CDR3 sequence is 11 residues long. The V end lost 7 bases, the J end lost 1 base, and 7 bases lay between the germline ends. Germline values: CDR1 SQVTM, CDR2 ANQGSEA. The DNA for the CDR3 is TGCAGCGCTGGACAGAACACTGAAGCTTTCTTT. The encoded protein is CSAGQNTEAFF.

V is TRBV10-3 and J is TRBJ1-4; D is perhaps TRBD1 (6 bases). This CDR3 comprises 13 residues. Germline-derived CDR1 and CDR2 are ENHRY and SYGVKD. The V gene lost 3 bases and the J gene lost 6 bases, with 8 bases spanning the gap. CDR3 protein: CAISDRGDEKLFF. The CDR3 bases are TGTGCCATCAGTGACAGGGGAGATGAAAAACTGTTTTTT.

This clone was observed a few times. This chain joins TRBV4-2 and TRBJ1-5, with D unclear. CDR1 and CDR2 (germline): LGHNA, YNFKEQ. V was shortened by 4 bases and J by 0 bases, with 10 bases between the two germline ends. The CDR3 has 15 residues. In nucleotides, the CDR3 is TGTGCCAGCAGCCCCACCCCTAGTAGCAATCAGCCCCAGCATTTT. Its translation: CASSPTPSSNQPQHF.

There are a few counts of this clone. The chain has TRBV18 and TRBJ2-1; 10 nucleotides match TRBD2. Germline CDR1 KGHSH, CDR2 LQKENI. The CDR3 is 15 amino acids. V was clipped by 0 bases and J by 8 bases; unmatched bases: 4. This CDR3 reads CASSPPSSGRDEQFF. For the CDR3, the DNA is TGTGCCAGCTCACCACCTTCTAGCGGGAGAGATGAGCAGTTCTTC.

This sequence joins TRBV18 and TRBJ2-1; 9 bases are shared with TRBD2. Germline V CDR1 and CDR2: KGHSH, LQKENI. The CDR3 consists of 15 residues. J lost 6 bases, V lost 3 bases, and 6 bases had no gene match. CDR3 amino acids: CASSPGTSSINEQFF. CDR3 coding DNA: TGTGCCAGCTCACCGGGGACTAGCTCCATCAATGAGCAGTTCTTC.

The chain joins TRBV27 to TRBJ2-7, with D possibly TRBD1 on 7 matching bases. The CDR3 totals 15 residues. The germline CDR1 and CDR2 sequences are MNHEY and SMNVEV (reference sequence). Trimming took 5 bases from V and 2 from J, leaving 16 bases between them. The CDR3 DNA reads TGTGCCAGCAGTCTTACCCAGGGGGGCGCCTACGAGCAGTACTTC. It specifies CASSLTQGGAYEQYF.

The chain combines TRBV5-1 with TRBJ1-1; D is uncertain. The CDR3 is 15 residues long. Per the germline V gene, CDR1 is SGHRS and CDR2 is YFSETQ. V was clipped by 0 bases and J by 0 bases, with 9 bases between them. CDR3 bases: TGCGCCAGCAGCTTGGAGCGTTTTATGAACACTGAAGCTTTCTTT. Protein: CASSLERFMNTEAFF.

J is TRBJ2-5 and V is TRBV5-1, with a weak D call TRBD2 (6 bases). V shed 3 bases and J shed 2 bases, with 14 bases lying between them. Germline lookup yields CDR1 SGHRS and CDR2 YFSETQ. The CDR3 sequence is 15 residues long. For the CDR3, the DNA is TGCGCCAGCAGCTGGGGACTCGACCGTCAAGAGACCCAGTACTTC. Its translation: CASSWGLDRQETQYF.

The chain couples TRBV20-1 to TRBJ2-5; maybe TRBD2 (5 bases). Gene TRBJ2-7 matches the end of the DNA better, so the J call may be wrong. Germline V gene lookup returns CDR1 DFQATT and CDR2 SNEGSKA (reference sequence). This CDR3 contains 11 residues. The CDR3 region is CSGRRANEQYF. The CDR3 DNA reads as TGCAGTGGACGGCGGGCCAACGAGCAGTACTTC.

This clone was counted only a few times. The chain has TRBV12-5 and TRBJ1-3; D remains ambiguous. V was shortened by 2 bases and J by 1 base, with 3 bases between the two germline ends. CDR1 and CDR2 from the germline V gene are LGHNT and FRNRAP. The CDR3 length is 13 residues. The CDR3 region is CASGLYSGNTIYF. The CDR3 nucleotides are TGTGCTAGTGGTTTGTATTCTGGAAACACCATATATTTT.

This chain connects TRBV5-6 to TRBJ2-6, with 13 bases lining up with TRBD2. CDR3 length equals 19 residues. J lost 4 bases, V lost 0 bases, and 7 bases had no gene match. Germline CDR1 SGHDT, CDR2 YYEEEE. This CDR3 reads CASSLVGLAGVLGANVLTF. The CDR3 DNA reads TGTGCCAGCAGCTTGGTCGGACTAGCGGGAGTATTGGGGGCCAACGTCCTGACTTTC.